This T cell receptor (beta chain) derives from a study of OX40 agonist ivuxolimab in advanced cancers. For the wider study: Ivuxolimab was an agonistic, fully human IgG2 monoclonal antibody directed against OX40 (CD134), a costimulatory receptor. Intravenous ivuxolimab was administered to patients every 2 weeks at six dose levels: 0.01, 0.1, 0.3, 1.5, 3 and 10 mg/kg. Of the approximately 53 patients in dose escalation, about 20 had hepatocellular carcinoma, about 15 had melanoma, 9 had renal cell carcinoma and 9 had head and neck cancer. In the dose-escalation cohort, 82.7% of patients were male, and the mean age was about 55 years, with a range of roughly 20 to 80. Prior anti-PD-1, anti-PD-L1 or anti-CTLA-4 therapy was permitted, and about 40% of dose-escalation patients had received checkpoint inhibitors. Partial responses occurred in three dose-escalation patients: two with cutaneous melanoma and one with hepatocellular carcinoma. The purpose of peripheral TCRbeta sequencing was to test whether ivuxolimab changed TCR sequence diversity and led to clonal T-cell expansion. The paper describes the monotherapy dose-escalation part (N of about 50 patients) of the phase I trial of ivuxolimab.

Study-level results and caveats: At doses of 0.1 to 3.0 mg/kg, clonal expansion of both CD4+ and CD8+ T cells in blood was seen between baseline and week 6. The antigen specificity of the peripheral T cells that underwent clonal expansion was not determined. Partial responders in the 0.1-3.0 mg/kg groups had among the lowest normalized peripheral clonal expansion, especially among CD8+ T cells. Low levels of normalized T-cell clonal expansion were also shown by some nonresponding patients. After ivuxolimab, expanded clones were on average more numerous among CD8+ T cells than among CD4+ T cells.

To sequence the TCRbeta CDR3 region, genomic DNA was isolated from the sorted cells. TCRbeta CDR3 regions were sequenced using the immunoSEQ Assay. TCRdb holds this immuneACCESS table with in-frame rearrangements only. Some clones are missing; in checked studies, unresolved V genes explain under half, and the rest has no known cause. This sample comprises under 20,000 clones, about nine tenths of them detected only once. Roughly 30% of the sample rests with the top ten. Details on this clone: There is no known antigen for this receptor. It has no much larger one-base neighbor in the sample; base qualities were not kept.

The trial excluded patients who had a history of autoimmune disease or who were on systemic immunosuppression. Peripheral blood for TCR sequencing was collected from all dose cohorts at baseline, on cycle 4 day 1, and on cycle 7 day 1. The samples were drawn from a first-in-human, open-label, multicenter phase I dose-escalation trial of ivuxolimab. The trial enrolled adults with locally advanced or metastatic head and neck squamous cell, hepatocellular, melanoma or renal cell carcinoma. Before TCR sequencing, CD4+ T cells and CD8+ T cells from peripheral blood were sorted into separate populations. The CDR3 contains 15 residues, cysteine and phenylalanine counted. The DNA shown is the 45-base CDR3, in frame from base 1. The germline V gene supplies CDR1 MGHDK and CDR2 SYGVNS. The V end loses 4 bases and the J end loses 6 bases, and a stretch of 19 bases separates them.

The sequence joins TRBV25-1 to TRBJ2-7; the D assignment is uncertain and may be TRBD1 or TRBD2, with 5 bases supporting each. The sequences come from CD4+ or CD8+ T cells sorted from blood, collected in a trial of the OX40 agonist ivuxolimab. This clonotype was sampled from an adult with an advanced solid tumor such as melanoma, head and neck, liver or kidney cancer. The DNA reads TGTGCCAGCAGTGGGGGTGGGGTGGGGACCGGCGAGCAGTACTTC. Protein translation: CASSGGGVGTGEQYF.